Listed here are 28 T cell receptor beta chains from one sample, sequenced in a study of T-cell reconstitution after alpha-beta-depleted transplantation in children. As it was prepared, the TCRbeta library received unique molecular identifiers. TCRdb reprocessed the PCR reads with MiXCR, giving one entry per CDR3 protein. The top ten hold more than 4.5% of the sample, which has about 250,000 distinct CDR3 sequences, about 24% seen once. The sample consisted of PBMCs, mostly from graft donor cells, taken 360 days after TCRalphabeta/CD19-depleted stem cell transplant. These receptors were collected from a female patient aged 2 to 10 who had a stem cell transplant for congenital amegakaryocytic thrombocytopenia, so the T cells may come from the graft donor.

This clonotype was observed a few times. This chain joins TRBV19 and TRBJ2-1; 12 positions agree with TRBD2. The V gene's germline CDR1 is LNHDA and CDR2 SQIVND (reference sequence). The CDR3 covers 16 residues. The J segment lost 5 bases and the V segment lost 6 bases, leaving 8 bases of the junction unmatched. This CDR3 reads CASRGLAGKANNEQFF. The DNA for the CDR3 is TGTGCCAGTAGGGGACTAGCGGGCAAGGCAAACAATGAGCAGTTCTTC.

V gene TRBV12-3 or TRBV12-4 combines with J gene TRBJ2-7; D is uncertain. The CDR3 is 14 amino acids. V was shortened by 5 bases and J by 4 bases, with 15 bases between the two germline ends. The CDR3 region is CASSPPRSRYEQYF. The CDR3 region has the DNA TGTGCCAGCAGTCCCCCCAGGTCTCGGTACGAGCAGTACTTC.

There are a few counts of this clonotype. J is TRBJ2-7 and V is TRBV2; D is possibly TRBD1 (6 bases). This CDR3 contains 13 residues. Germline CDR1 is SNHLY and CDR2 is FYNNEI. Trimming pared 4 bases from V and 3 bases from J, leaving 10 bases between. CDR3: CASSVQGIYEQYF. The CDR3, as DNA: TGTGCCAGCAGTGTGCAGGGGATCTACGAGCAGTACTTC.

This clonotype showed up many times. The V gene is TRBV12-3 or TRBV12-4, the J gene TRBJ2-5; D unclear. The CDR3 covers 13 residues. V shed 0 bases and J shed 0 bases, with 2 bases lying between them. The CDR3 here is CASSLAHQETQYF. Written as DNA, the CDR3 is TGTGCCAGCAGTTTAGCGCACCAAGAGACCCAGTACTTC.

The V and J genes are TRBV7-8 and TRBJ2-3; the D gene could be TRBD1 or TRBD2 (5 bases each). Between the trimmed V and J ends, which lost 0 bases and 6 bases, there was a span of 19 bases. The germline CDR1 and CDR2 sequences are SGHVS and FQNEAQ. The CDR3 is 17 amino acids. For the CDR3, the DNA is TGTGCCAGCAGCTTAGCCCCGGGGACGCTTGGAAGGGATACGCAGTATTTT. It specifies CASSLAPGTLGRDTQYF. The full variable domain, rest sourced from reference TRBV7-8 and TRBJ2-3, is GAGVSQSPRYKVAKRGQDVALRCDPISGHVSLFWYQQALGQGPEFLTYFQNEAQLDKSGLPSDRFFAERPEGSVSTLKIQRTQQEDSAVYLCASSLAPGTLGRDTQYFGPGTRLTVL.

V usage is TRBV12-3 or TRBV12-4 and J usage is TRBJ2-7, with TRBD2 matching over 9 bases. V shed 6 bases and J 2 bases; nucleotides not matched to a gene: 2. CDR3 length equals 13 residues. CDR3 sequence: CASSPSGTYEQYF. The DNA of the CDR3 is TGTGCCAGCAGCCCTAGCGGGACCTACGAGCAGTACTTC.

This chain links TRBV6-2 or TRBV6-3 with TRBJ2-2, with TRBD1 matching 9 bases. Per germline, CDR1 MNHEY and CDR2 SVGEGT. The J segment lost 0 bases and the V segment lost 6 bases, leaving 17 bases of the junction unmatched. The CDR3 is 20 amino acids. CDR3 in DNA: TGTGCCAGCAGCCACCGGGACAGGGACCCTCGATACGCGAACACCGGGGAGCTGTTTTTT. This sequence encodes CASSHRDRDPRYANTGELFF.

This rearrangement joins TRBV4-2 to TRBJ1-1; possible D gene TRBD1, 5 bases. The CDR3 length is 13 residues. Germline lookup yields CDR1 LGHNA and CDR2 YNFKEQ. Trimming took off 2 bases at V and 8 bases at J, with 12 bases between the two ends. CDR3 nucleotide sequence: TGTGCCAGCAGCCAAAGCATAGGGGTAGAAGCTTTCTTT. Its translation: CASSQSIGVEAFF.

This clonotype has just a few counts. CDR3 region: CASSISEAGANVLTF. CDR3 in DNA: TGTGCCAGTAGTATCTCCGAAGCTGGGGCCAACGTCCTGACTTTC. This chain links TRBV19 with TRBJ2-6; no reliable D call. Germline CDR1 reads LNHDA; CDR2 reads SQIVND (reference sequence). The V gene lost 3 bases and the J gene lost 2 bases, with 8 bases spanning the gap. The CDR3 is 15 residues long.

The chain recombines TRBV18 with TRBJ1-1; a weak D match, TRBD1 (5 bases). V shed 6 bases and J shed 3 bases, with 8 bases lying between them. The CDR3 covers 12 residues. Germline V gene sequence: CDR1 KGHSH, CDR2 LQKENI. The CDR3 sequence: CASSEGYTEAFF. CDR3 nucleotides: TGTGCCAGCTCCGAGGGGTACACTGAAGCTTTCTTT.

This clonotype was observed a handful of times. V is TRBV5-1 and J is TRBJ2-3; TRBD2 is a possible D gene (6 bases). The CDR3 length is 15 residues. Germline V lookup: CDR1 SGHRS, CDR2 YFSETQ. The V end was cut by 0 bases, the J end by 3 bases, with 11 bases between. The CDR3 is CASSLGGVWTDTQYF. Written as DNA, the CDR3 is TGCGCCAGCAGCTTGGGGGGGGTATGGACAGATACGCAGTATTTT.

A few counts support this clonotype. V is TRBV20-1 and J is TRBJ2-7; 12 bases line up with TRBD2. Germline CDR1 is DFQATT and CDR2 is SNEGSKA (reference sequence). J gave up 5 bases and V 2 bases, and 10 bases lay outside the gene matches. This CDR3 region has 16 residues. The CDR3 loop is CSARRLAGAPSDEQYF. CDR3 in DNA: TGCAGTGCTAGAAGACTAGCGGGAGCACCCTCTGACGAGCAGTACTTC.

This clonotype was counted a few times. The chain joins TRBV25-1 to TRBJ1-2, with TRBD1 identical over 7 bases. CDR1 is MGHDK and CDR2 is SYGVNS in the germline V gene. This CDR3 is 18 amino acids long. Trimming at V came to 1 base and at J to 4 bases, leaving 15 bases not matched to a gene. The CDR3 bases are TGTGCCAGCAGTGAATTAGACGGAACAGGGGTGTTAAGCTATGGCTACACCTTC. This gives the protein CASSELDGTGVLSYGYTF.

In this sample, this clonotype turned up a few times. The genes are TRBV12-3 or TRBV12-4 and TRBJ1-1; D not resolved. This CDR3 spans 13 amino acids. V lost 5 bases and J 1 base, leaving 8 bases between the germline ends. The CDR3 coding sequence is TGTGCCAGCAGTACGGGTCGGAACACTGAAGCTTTCTTT. This translates into CASSTGRNTEAFF.

The table lists this clonotype with a few counts. V is TRBV28 and J is TRBJ1-5, with 7 bases lining up with TRBD1. V lost 6 bases and J lost 3; bases outside the gene matches: 2. This CDR3 is built from 13 residues. Looked up from germline, CDR1 is MDHEN and CDR2 is SYDVKM. The CDR3 spells CASRGTVNQPQHF. In DNA, the CDR3 is TGTGCCAGCAGGGGGACAGTCAATCAGCCCCAGCATTTT. The full variable domain, in which reference TRBV28 and TRBJ1-5 provide the parts outside the CDR3, is DVKVTQSSRYLVKRTGEKVFLECVQDMDHENMFWYRQDPGLGLRLIYFSYDVKMKEKGDIPEGYSVSREKKERFSLILESASTNQTSMYLCASRGTVNQPQHFGDGTRLSIL.

This clonotype was observed a handful of times. The chain uses TRBV28 and TRBJ2-2; TRBD2 matches 10 bases. Trimming took 3 bases from V and 4 from J; bases not matched to a gene: 11. The V gene's germline CDR1 is MDHEN and CDR2 SYDVKM. CDR3 length: 18 residues. The CDR3 spells CASSFLAGVKYGTGELFF. The CDR3 region has the DNA TGTGCCAGCAGTTTTCTAGCGGGAGTCAAGTATGGCACCGGGGAGCTGTTTTTT.

This chain connects TRBV29-1 to TRBJ1-6; the D is unclear. The CDR3 contains 13 residues. V was trimmed by 1 base and J by 12 bases, leaving 13 bases between them. Germline V gene sequence: CDR1 SQVTM, CDR2 ANQGSEA. The CDR3 loop reads CSVEVGAGIPLHF. The DNA of the CDR3 is TGCAGCGTTGAAGTGGGTGCGGGGATACCCCTCCACTTT.

This sequence joins TRBV12-3 or TRBV12-4 and TRBJ1-1, with 10 bases identical to TRBD1. Trimming at V came to 3 bases and at J to 7 bases, leaving 5 bases not matched to a gene. The CDR3 runs to 14 residues. The CDR3 DNA sequence: TGTGCCAGCAGTTTTTCCGGGACAGGGGTTGAAGCTTTCTTT. Amino acid sequence: CASSFSGTGVEAFF.

This clonotype was found a few times. This rearrangement joins TRBV5-6 to TRBJ1-2; possibly TRBD1 for D (5 bases). Germline loops: CDR1 SGHDT, CDR2 YYEEEE. V was cut by 7 bases and J by 8 bases, with 15 bases left in between. The CDR3 is 12 residues long. In DNA form, the CDR3 reads TGTGCCAGCGGGGTGCAGGGAGGCGGCTACACCTTC. Its protein is CASGVQGGGYTF.

This clonotype was counted a few times. The CDR3: CSARTRERSTEAFF. In DNA form, the CDR3 reads TGCAGTGCTAGGACCCGTGAGCGGTCCACTGAAGCTTTCTTT. This sequence joins TRBV20-1 and TRBJ1-1; no reliable D call. Trimming removed 3 bases at V and 4 bases at J, with 15 bases between. CDR1 DFQATT and CDR2 SNEGSKA come from the germline V gene (reference sequence). The CDR3 is 14 amino acids.

This clonotype was seen at least ten times. The chain couples TRBV12-3 or TRBV12-4 to TRBJ1-5; D is unclear. V was trimmed by 5 bases and J by 0 bases, leaving 8 bases between them. The CDR3 is 14 amino acids. In nucleotides, the CDR3 is TGTGCCAGCAGTCACAAGTATAGCAATCAGCCCCAGCATTTT. Its translation is CASSHKYSNQPQHF.

The chain links TRBV29-1 to TRBJ1-2, with 7 bases lining up with TRBD1. Looked up from germline, CDR1 is SQVTM and CDR2 is ANQGSEA. The CDR3 has 15 amino acids. The V and J ends lost 6 bases and 0 bases, in that order; junction bases with no gene match: 10. DNA of the CDR3: TGCAGCGTCCCCAGGGACAGAGCCTCTAACTATGGCTACACCTTC. It is translated as CSVPRDRASNYGYTF.

This clonotype turned up a few times. The V gene is TRBV5-1, the J gene TRBJ2-6; 7 bases align to TRBD1. The junction had 7 bases not matched to a gene; V was cut back by 4 bases and J by 0 bases. The V gene's germline CDR1 is SGHRS and CDR2 YFSETQ. CDR3 length: 17 residues. The CDR3 bases are TGCGCCAGCAGCACGGGACAGTCACCCTCTGGGGCCAACGTCCTGACTTTC. Its protein is CASSTGQSPSGANVLTF.

The V and J genes are TRBV29-1 and TRBJ2-1, with TRBD2 matching over 13 bases. The CDR3 has 16 residues. Trimming at V came to 0 bases and at J to 4 bases, leaving 3 bases not matched to a gene. Germline V CDR1 and CDR2: SQVTM, ANQGSEA. The CDR3 coding sequence is TGCAGCGTTGAAGACGGGACTAGCGGGATTTACAATGAGCAGTTCTTC. Translated: CSVEDGTSGIYNEQFF.

The V and J genes are TRBV5-4 and TRBJ2-2, with 7 bases matching TRBD1. CDR1 is SGHNT, CDR2 YYREEE, per germline (reference sequence). This CDR3 spans 14 amino acids. The V and J ends lost 5 bases and 4 bases, in that order; junction bases with no gene match: 5. The CDR3, as DNA: TGTGCCAGCAGGCAACAGGGGAGCACCGGGGAGCTGTTTTTT. It specifies CASRQQGSTGELFF.

In its sample, this clonotype was seen a few times. The chain links TRBV24-1 to TRBJ2-1, with D maybe TRBD1 (5 bases). Germline V gene sequence: CDR1 KGHDR, CDR2 SFDVKD. This CDR3 is 15 amino acids long. Trimming left V 6 bases short and J 3 bases short, with 14 bases between. In DNA, the CDR3 is TGTGCCACCAGTCGGCCAGGGCAGGACTACAATGAGCAGTTCTTC. Protein: CATSRPGQDYNEQFF.

The rearrangement uses TRBV5-8 and TRBJ2-7; D is unresolved. The CDR3 contains 13 residues. V lost 4 bases, J lost 2 bases, and 10 bases lay in between. The germline V gene has CDR1 SGHTS and CDR2 YDEGEE. The chain's CDR3 is CASSLHGAYEQYF. The CDR3 DNA reads TGTGCCAGCAGCCTGCATGGAGCCTACGAGCAGTACTTC.

This clonotype was counted between two and nine times. This chain links TRBV4-3 with TRBJ1-5; tentative D call: TRBD1 (5 bases). V lost 0 bases and J lost 1, with 16 bases in between. Germline assignment: CDR1 LGHNA and CDR2 YSLEER. This CDR3 has 18 residues. CDR3 DNA: TGCGCCAGCAGCCAAGAGTACTACAGGACTTTGAGCAATCAGCCCCAGCATTTT. Translated: CASSQEYYRTLSNQPQHF.